A selection of T cell receptor beta chains follows, all from one sample in a study of T cell responses to AZD1222 COVID-19 vaccine. The protocol was immunoSEQ multiplex PCR, while the TCRdb copy is restricted to in-frame clones and leaves out a portion. The sample shows about 140,000 clones, 88% of them seen only once. Sequenced material: peripheral blood, taken on day 0 of AZD1222 vaccination. These receptor sequences come from an adult in good health. Each CDR3 is given with its conserved first and last residue. Fields, in order: V gene, CDR3 protein.

TRBV21-1,CASSKDPYLYLAGELFF
TRBV4-2,CASSQEVGGAESYEQYF
TRBV4-3,CASSLQGLAGGTAYNEQFF
TRBV27,CASSVSGSSYNEQFF
TRBV27,CASTRTIGGRETQYF
TRBV10-1,CASSEHGRGGEQFF
TRBV2,CASRPGDGSTEAFF
TRBV7-8,CASSPTSETQYF
TRBV19,CASSRTDYNSPLHF
TRBV6-5,CASSYSGDVGNTIYF
TRBV14,CASSQGGGDRKAFF
TRBV5-1,CASSLRRPSYEQYF
TRBV9,CASSVADSYEQYF
TRBV9,CASSVRTARSSYNEQFF
TRBV29-1,CSTGTNYGYTF
TRBV21-1,CASSREPSTRGNTIYF
TRBV9,CASSLGLAGVSLTDTQYF
TRBV18,CASSPGNGAGANEQFF
TRBV9,CASSAAQGNSPLHF
TRBV9,CASSERRTGISGANVLTF
TRBV4-3,CASSQDLAGGSYNEQFF
TRBV28,CASSGQGLAGVFAYEQYF
TRBV29-1,CSVDIYGYTF
TRBV27,CASSLSPGTPGANVLTF
TRBV27,CASKTLGQNTEAFF
TRBV19,CASSTSSGWGNYGYTF
TRBV3-1/TRBV3-2,CASSQDVGQGAYNEQFF
TRBV3-1/TRBV3-2,CASSLGQGAWSEKLFF
TRBV28,CASRPFSATASSYNEQFF
TRBV3-1/TRBV3-2,CASTRDPRMNTEAFF
TRBV21-1,CASSQRPKTGTSKEGTEAFF
TRBV3-1/TRBV3-2,CASSQASGAGGRNEQFF
TRBV6-2/TRBV6-3,CASSSEWGEQFF
TRBV5-1,CASSPDRGTGFEKLFF
TRBV28,CASSSPGQGVYEQYF
TRBV7-9,CASSWRLAGGGDEQFF
TRBV15,CATSRGWGEPLHF
TRBV9,CASSVQAGGETQYF
TRBV25-1,CASSDFGQMNTEAFF
TRBV7-6,CASSPGPGETQYF
TRBV18,CASSPWATSGIYTGELFF
TRBV6-5,CASREGLTEAFF
TRBV24-1,CATRLHYGTPTTDTQYF
TRBV5-1,CASSLAGDTQYF
TRBV6-5,CASSSPGKDAEAFF
TRBV7-9,CASSSLRDGSYEQYF
TRBV3-1/TRBV3-2,CASSQTQGGGSYNEQFF
TRBV11-2,CASRQTQGNTEAFF
TRBV21-1,CASRREREETQYF
TRBV24-1,CATSDPTGTGTYEQYF
TRBV5-1,CASSSGYSLFF
TRBV10-3,CAISESPSDGELFF
TRBV18,CASYRTSVSTDTQYF
TRBV20-1,CSASSGGPEFF
TRBV6-5,CASTRKYSNQPQHF
TRBV3-1/TRBV3-2,CASSHRSGRPYEQYF
TRBV30,CAWWDRGSGSPLHF